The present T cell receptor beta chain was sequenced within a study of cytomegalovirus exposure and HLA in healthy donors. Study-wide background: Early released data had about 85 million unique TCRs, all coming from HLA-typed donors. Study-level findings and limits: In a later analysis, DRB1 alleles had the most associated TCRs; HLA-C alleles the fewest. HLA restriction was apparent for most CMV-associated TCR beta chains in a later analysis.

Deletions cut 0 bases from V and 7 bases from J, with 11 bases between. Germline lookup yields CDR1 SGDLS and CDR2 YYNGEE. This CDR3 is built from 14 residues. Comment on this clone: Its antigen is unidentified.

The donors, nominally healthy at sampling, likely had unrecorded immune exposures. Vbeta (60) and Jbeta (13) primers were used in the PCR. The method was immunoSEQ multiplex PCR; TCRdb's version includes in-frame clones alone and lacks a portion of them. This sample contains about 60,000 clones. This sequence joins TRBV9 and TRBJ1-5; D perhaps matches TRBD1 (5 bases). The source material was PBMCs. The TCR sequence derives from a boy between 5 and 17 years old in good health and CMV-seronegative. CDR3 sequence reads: CASSVGEGWQPQHF. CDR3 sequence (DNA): TGTGCCAGCAGCGTAGGGGAGGGGTGGCAGCCCCAGCATTTT.